The source of this T cell receptor beta chain is a study of neurological immune-mediated disorders. The sample holds many counts of this clonotype. Its antigen is not known. As healthy controls, volunteers from a blood bank in Maryland, USA, were used. Germline CDR1 SNHLY, CDR2 FYNNEI. Trimming removed 7 bases from V and 0 bases from J, with 13 bases in between. The CDR3 spans 15 residues. 5'RACE with 10-nucleotide random UMIs generated the cDNA. TCRdb processed the 5' RACE reads anew with MiXCR; each CDR3 protein has one entry. The table shows 40,000 to 45,000 distinct CDR3 sequences, with about 12% occurring only once. Study findings and constraints: The most TCR clonal expansion was seen in HTLV-1-associated myelopathy, and the least was seen in multiple sclerosis, which fell below healthy controls. The absence of shared CDR3 amino acid sequences among expanded clones across subjects suggests private repertoires in all groups.

The sequenced sample was PBMCs. The origin of this receptor is a female donor in good health. The genes are TRBV2 and TRBJ1-5; a weak D match, TRBD1 (5 bases). CDR3 sequence: CASKGESSSNQPQHF. DNA of the CDR3: TGTGCCAGCAAAGGGGAGTCATCTAGCAATCAGCCCCAGCATTTT. Full variable domain (outside the CDR3, taken from reference TRBV2 and TRBJ1-5): EPEVTQTPSHQVTQMGQEVILRCVPISNHLYFYWYRQILGQKVEFLVSFYNNEISEKSEIFDDQFSVERPDGSNFTLKIRSTKLEDSAMYFCASKGESSSNQPQHFGDGTRLSIL.